One and the same sample provided the 32 T cell receptor beta chains below, sequenced in a study of molecular identifiers for immune sequencing clone quantification. TCRdb redid the calling of the PCR reads with MiXCR, one entry per CDR3 protein. In the table there are approximately 550,000 distinct CDR3 sequences, roughly 23% of which are singletons. Sequencing input: naive CD8+ T cells from blood, with Jurkat cell RNA spiked in. Indicated subset: FACS-sorted CD8+CD4-CCR7+CD45RA+ naive T cells. The origin of the receptors is a human donor in good health. Some libraries in this study had Jurkat cell RNA spiked in.

This clonotype occurred many times. The chain uses TRBV28 and TRBJ2-7; D could derive from TRBD1 or TRBD2 (5 bases each). The V gene's germline CDR1 is MDHEN and CDR2 SYDVKM. This CDR3 spans 13 amino acids. Trimming shortened V by 4 bases and J by 5 bases, and 12 bases separated the two germline ends. The CDR3 DNA is TGTGCCAGCAGTTCGCCCGGGGCGGACGAGCAGTACTTC. Protein product: CASSSPGADEQYF. Full variable domain (outside the CDR3, taken from reference TRBV28 and TRBJ2-7): DVKVTQSSRYLVKRTGEKVFLECVQDMDHENMFWYRQDPGLGLRLIYFSYDVKMKEKGDIPEGYSVSREKKERFSLILESASTNQTSMYLCASSSPGADEQYFGPGTRLTVT.

This clonotype was recorded a few times. One end of the junction varies from germline; a read error may be responsible. This chain connects TRBV28 to TRBJ2-5; 7 nucleotides match TRBD2. Per the germline V gene, CDR1 is MDHEN and CDR2 is SYDVKM. This CDR3 has 15 amino acids. The CDR3 sequence is CACSLLGGDQETQYF. CDR3 bases: TGTGCCTGCAGTCTCCTTGGGGGGGACCAAGAGACCCAGTACTTC.

The J gene is TRBJ2-1, the V gene TRBV2; 9 nucleotides align to TRBD1. Germline-derived CDR1 and CDR2 are SNHLY and FYNNEI. This CDR3 is 15 amino acids long. The J segment lost 8 bases and the V segment lost 10 bases, leaving 15 bases of the junction unmatched. The chain's CDR3 is CATQKWTGVPDEQFF. CDR3 sequence (DNA): TGTGCCACCCAGAAGTGGACAGGGGTCCCGGATGAGCAGTTCTTC.

This clonotype has at least ten counts. V gene TRBV29-1 combines with J gene TRBJ2-5; 7 bases align to TRBD2. Germline V gene lookup returns CDR1 SQVTM and CDR2 ANQGSEA. The length of the CDR3 is 15 residues. Losses at the gene ends were 0 bases for V and 5 bases for J; bases not matched to a gene: 9. CDR3 coding DNA: TGCAGCGTTGAAGATGGGGTACTAGCGTTGGAGACCCAGTACTTC. Amino acid sequence: CSVEDGVLALETQYF.

This chain uses TRBV16 with TRBJ2-7; no reliable D call. V shed 2 bases and J shed 4 bases, with 9 bases lying between them. The CDR3 covers 13 residues. Germline-derived CDR1 and CDR2 are KGHSY and FQNENV. CDR3 in DNA: TGTGCCAGCAGCCAAATACTGGGGTACGAGCAGTACTTC. Translating gives CASSQILGYEQYF. Full variable domain (outside the CDR3, taken from reference TRBV16 and TRBJ2-7): GEEVAQTPKHLVRGEGQKAKLYCAPIKGHSYVFWYQQVLKNEFKFLISFQNENVFDETGMPKERFSAKCLPNSPCSLEIQATKLEDSAVYFCASSQILGYEQYFGPGTRLTVT.

The rearrangement uses TRBV5-6 and TRBJ2-7; TRBD1 might be the D (6 bases). The CDR3 runs 16 residues. With 1 base removed from V and 0 bases from J, the gap between germline ends came to 14 bases. CDR1 and CDR2 (germline): SGHDT, YYEEEE. The CDR3 region is CASSLSVRGTSYEQYF. The CDR3 nucleotides read TGTGCCAGCAGCTTGTCTGTCAGGGGAACCTCCTACGAGCAGTACTTC.

In this sample, this clonotype turned up a few times. The V gene is TRBV5-4, the J gene TRBJ2-2; D unclear. Germline V gene data show CDR1 as SGHNT and CDR2 as YYREEE (reference sequence). The CDR3 length is 16 residues. V shed 4 bases and J shed 1 base, with 14 bases lying between them. The CDR3 is CASSPGLGRNTGELFF. CDR3 bases: TGTGCCAGCAGCCCCGGCTTAGGACGGAACACCGGGGAGCTGTTTTTT. Complete variable domain (other parts from reference TRBV5-4 and TRBJ2-2): ETGVTQSPTHLIKTRGQQVTLRCSSQSGHNTVSWYQQALGQGPQFIFQYYREEENGRGNFPPRFSGLQFPNYSSELNVNALELDDSALYLCASSPGLGRNTGELFFGEGSRLTVL.

For this clonotype: A much larger clone is a single base away; this may be a read error. This chain joins TRBV6-2 or TRBV6-3 and TRBJ2-3; 12 bases fit TRBD2. The V gene end was trimmed by 0 bases and the J gene end by 11 bases; junction bases not matched to a gene: 9. The germline V gene has CDR1 MNHEY and CDR2 SVGEGT. CDR3 size: 16 residues. This chain's CDR3 is CASSYSPSGGAARQYF. CDR3 bases: TGTGCCAGCAGTTACTCACCTAGCGGGGGGGCCGCTCGGCAGTATTTT.

Only a few counts were recorded for this clonotype. The chain carries TRBV11-2 and TRBJ1-6; unclear D gene. Trimming took off 1 base at V and 14 bases at J, with 6 bases between the two ends. Germline V gene sequence: CDR1 SGHAT, CDR2 FQNNGV. This CDR3 spans 11 amino acids. CDR3 coding DNA: TGTGCCAGCAGCTTAGGCCTGGCCCTCCACTTT. Residues: CASSLGLALHF.

As regards this clonotype: Sequence at one end of the junction differs from germline and may be a read error. This rearrangement joins TRBV4-1 to TRBJ1-3, with 10 bases matching TRBD1. The CDR3 extends over 20 amino acids. Germline CDR1 and CDR2: MGHRA and YSYEKL. CDR3 in amino acids: CASSQDPPRVTGGVGNTLYF. As DNA, the CDR3 is TGCGCCAGCAGCCAAGATCCCCCTCGAGTGACAGGGGGCGTTGGAAACACCTTATATTTT.

The table lists this clonotype with many counts. The J gene is TRBJ1-1, the V gene TRBV7-6; D call uncertain. The V gene lost 1 base and the J gene lost 5 bases, with 8 bases spanning the gap. Looked up from germline, CDR1 is SGHVS and CDR2 is FNYEAQ. The CDR3 has 13 residues. The CDR3 DNA reads TGTGCCAGCAGCTTAGACGCGGGGACTGAAGCTTTCTTT. As protein: CASSLDAGTEAFF.

This clonotype was counted many times. V is TRBV4-2 and J is TRBJ1-1, with 7 nucleotides matching TRBD1. With 5 bases clipped from V and 7 bases from J, the junction kept 7 bases outside the gene matches. The germline gives CDR1 LGHNA, CDR2 YNFKEQ. This CDR3 region has 13 residues. CDR3 DNA sequence: TGTGCCAGCAGCTGGGACAGCGAGTTTGAAGCTTTCTTT. Protein: CASSWDSEFEAFF.

This clonotype was seen ten or more times. The V and J genes are TRBV29-1 and TRBJ2-3, with 10 positions matching TRBD2. The CDR3 extends over 13 amino acids. Germline trimming cut 8 bases from V and 4 bases from J; bases unmatched to any gene: 6. Germline CDR1 reads SQVTM; CDR2 reads ANQGSEA. CDR3 in DNA: TGCAGCTTAAGCGGGGGGGATTCAGATACGCAGTATTTT. Its translation is CSLSGGDSDTQYF.

This chain joins TRBV2 and TRBJ2-1; D is possibly TRBD1 (5 bases). The CDR3 is made up of 15 amino acids. Germline values: CDR1 SNHLY, CDR2 FYNNEI. Trimming pared 6 bases from V and 6 bases from J, leaving 18 bases between. The CDR3 protein is CASSTQGLVSNEQFF. Written as DNA, the CDR3 is TGTGCCAGCAGCACCCAGGGTTTAGTGTCCAATGAGCAGTTCTTC.

This clonotype was seen only a few times. V gene TRBV21-1 combines with J gene TRBJ2-6; TRBD1, the table's D call, lacks a check against the DNA. TRBV21-1 has pseudogene status. The length of the CDR3 is 22 residues. CDR3 protein: CASSAQDRGTETQHQGANVLTF. CDR3 bases: TGTGCCAGCAGCGCCCAAGATAGGGGGACAGAGACTCAGCATCAAGGGGCCAACGTCCTGACTTTC.

This clonotype has at least ten counts. The chain employs TRBV29-1 and TRBJ1-2, with 8 positions matching TRBD1. J gave up 2 bases and V 7 bases, and 6 bases lay outside the gene matches. Per the germline V gene, CDR1 is SQVTM and CDR2 is ANQGSEA. CDR3 length: 13 amino acids. The CDR3 region is CSGGQALNYGYTF. The CDR3 region has the DNA TGCAGCGGGGGACAGGCCCTCAACTATGGCTACACCTTC.

This clonotype came up a few times. In DNA, the CDR3 is TGCGCCAGCAGCCAAGGGAACACCGGGGAGCTGTTTTTT. Protein product: CASSQGNTGELFF. The gene calls are TRBV4-1 and TRBJ2-2; the D is unclear. Deletions cut 1 base from V and 1 base from J, with 1 base between. The CDR3 is 13 residues long. Germline CDR1 is MGHRA and CDR2 is YSYEKL.

This clonotype was seen ten or more times. This sequence joins TRBV12-3 or TRBV12-4 and TRBJ2-5; no clear D. The CDR3 is 15 amino acids. V lost 7 bases and J lost 1, with 16 bases in between. CDR3 amino acids: CASTPSSAPQETQYF. The CDR3 DNA reads TGTGCCAGCACCCCCAGCAGTGCCCCCCAAGAGACCCAGTACTTC.

This clonotype was detected ten times or more. This chain joins TRBV14 and TRBJ1-1; TRBD1 is a possible D gene (6 bases). CDR3 length: 15 residues. Germline CDR1 is SGHDN and CDR2 is FVKESK. V was cut by 0 bases and J by 5 bases, with 13 bases left in between. The CDR3 bases are TGTGCCAGCAGCCAAGATTGGGGGGCCGGGACTGAAGCTTTCTTT. Amino acids: CASSQDWGAGTEAFF.

There are many counts of this clonotype. The chain carries TRBV6-5 and TRBJ2-7; maybe TRBD1 (6 bases). The V gene lost 5 bases and the J gene lost 7 bases, with 15 bases spanning the gap. From germline, CDR1 is MNHEY and CDR2 SVGAGI. This CDR3 region has 13 residues. The CDR3 DNA follows: TGTGCCAGCAGTACCGCTAACAGGGAGGAGCAGTACTTC. Translated, it gives CASSTANREEQYF.

This clonotype was counted at least ten times. V is TRBV7-6 and J is TRBJ2-2, with 7 bases matching TRBD1. V trimming: 3 bases; J trimming: 6 bases; junction bases outside the gene matches: 7. The CDR3 runs 15 residues. Germline V gene sequence: CDR1 SGHVS, CDR2 FNYEAQ. The CDR3 nucleotides read TGTGCCAGCAGCTTCCAAGGGGGCGGATCCGGGGAGCTGTTTTTT. This translates into CASSFQGGGSGELFF.

Remarks on this clonotype: Being one base from a much bigger clone, this may be a read error. V and J are TRBV5-3 and TRBJ1-1; D not certain. TRBV5-3 is assigned to the ORF class and has an uncertain function. The CDR3 length is 14 residues. The CDR3 bases are TGTGCCAGCAGCTCCTCAGACACTTGGGCTGAAGCTTTCTTT. Amino acid sequence: CASSSSDTWAEAFF.

As concerns this clonotype: It may be a read error: a sequence one base away is much more abundant. The chain links TRBV6-5 to TRBJ2-7, with a tentative D call TRBD1 (6 bases). Germline CDR1 MNHEY, CDR2 SVGAGI. This CDR3 has 13 residues. V gave up 2 bases and J gave up 6 bases, with 11 bases separating them. The CDR3 sequence: CASSYNRDTEQYF. CDR3 coding DNA: TGTGCCAGCAGTTACAACCGGGACACCGAGCAGTACTTC.

This clonotype has a handful of counts. The chain employs TRBV7-9 and TRBJ2-1; D might be TRBD1 or TRBD2, each matching 5 bases. The CDR3 is made up of 17 amino acids. Between the trimmed V and J ends, which lost 5 bases and 9 bases, there was a span of 26 bases. Germline V gene sequence: CDR1 SEHNR, CDR2 FQNEAQ (reference sequence). The CDR3 here is CASSPTSGRINGGEQFF. CDR3 coding DNA: TGTGCCAGCAGCCCAACCTCAGGGCGGATCAACGGAGGTGAGCAGTTCTTC.

The V gene is TRBV6-4, the J gene TRBJ2-3; 7 bases line up with TRBD2. Losses at the gene ends were 0 bases for V and 2 bases for J; bases not matched to a gene: 2. CDR3 size: 15 residues. The germline V gene has CDR1 MRHNA and CDR2 SNTAGT. CDR3 nucleotides: TGTGCCAGCAGTGACTCTGCGGGAGCCACAGATACGCAGTATTTT. Its translation is CASSDSAGATDTQYF.

The V and J genes are TRBV7-9 and TRBJ2-3; D not resolved. Germline CDR1 and CDR2: SEHNR and FQNEAQ (reference sequence). Trimming removed 7 bases at V and 5 bases at J, with 7 bases between. The CDR3 contains 11 residues. Here the CDR3 DNA reads TGTGCCAGCATCGATGGAGATACGCAGTATTTT. This codes for CASIDGDTQYF.

This clonotype has a count of ten or more. This chain connects TRBV27 to TRBJ2-1; no firm D call. Germline V gene data show CDR1 as MNHEY and CDR2 as SMNVEV (reference sequence). This CDR3 has 11 amino acids. With 2 bases removed from V and 12 bases from J, the gap between germline ends came to 8 bases. CDR3 in DNA: TGTGCCAGCAGTTTAGGGCCTCTGCAGTTCTTC. Amino acids: CASSLGPLQFF.

This clonotype showed up many times. The chain couples TRBV9 to TRBJ2-4; 8 bases are a match to TRBD2. Germline assignment: CDR1 SGDLS and CDR2 YYNGEE. This CDR3 region has 16 residues. Germline trimming cut 5 bases from V and 0 bases from J; bases unmatched to any gene: 7. The CDR3 protein is CASSRGGDPAKNIQYF. CDR3 DNA sequence: TGTGCCAGCAGTCGGGGGGGGGATCCAGCCAAAAACATTCAGTACTTC. The whole variable domain, filled in from reference TRBV9 and TRBJ2-4, reads DSGVTQTPKHLITATGQRVTLRCSPRSGDLSVYWYQQSLDQGLQFLIQYYNGEERAKGNILERFSAQQFPDLHSELNLSSLELGDSALYFCASSRGGDPAKNIQYFGAGTRLSVL.

Regarding this clonotype: A single base separates this from a much larger clone, so it may be a read error. The chain has TRBV7-3 and TRBJ2-5; no definite D call. V lost 1 base and J 2 bases, leaving 11 bases between the germline ends. This CDR3 spans 15 amino acids. Germline V lookup: CDR1 SGHTA, CDR2 FQGTGA. CDR3 sequence (DNA): TGTGCCAGCAGCTTAATTGGGTGGTGGCAAGAGACCCAGTACTTC. Encoded protein: CASSLIGWWQETQYF.

There are a few counts of this clonotype. The chain links TRBV5-4 to TRBJ2-1, with D maybe TRBD2 (6 bases). CDR1 and CDR2 (germline): SGHNT, YYREEE (reference sequence). Deletions cut 0 bases from V and 9 bases from J, with 19 bases between. The CDR3 contains 16 residues. CDR3 loop: CASSLALASVLSEQFF. DNA of the CDR3: TGTGCCAGCAGCTTGGCCTTGGCTAGCGTACTCAGTGAGCAGTTCTTC.

This clonotype appeared many times. The rearrangement uses TRBV7-9 and TRBJ2-3; TRBD1 agrees at 7 bases. The CDR3 loop spans 14 amino acids. V dropped 4 bases and J dropped 4; count of bases not matched to a gene: 5. In germline, CDR1 is SEHNR, CDR2 FQNEAQ (reference sequence). CDR3 loop: CASSSRQGSDTQYF. CDR3 sequence (DNA): TGTGCCAGCAGCTCAAGACAGGGATCAGATACGCAGTATTTT. The whole variable domain, remainder taken from reference TRBV7-9 and TRBJ2-3, is DTGVSQNPRHKITKRGQNVTFRCDPISEHNRLYWYRQTLGQGPEFLTYFQNEAQLEKSRLLSDRFSAERPKGSFSTLEIQRTEQGDSAMYLCASSSRQGSDTQYFGPGTRLTVL.

The chain links TRBV11-2 to TRBJ2-5, with 8 bases aligning to TRBD2. The CDR3 runs 15 residues. Germline-derived CDR1 and CDR2 are SGHAT and FQNNGV. Germline trimming cut 1 base from V and 5 bases from J; bases unmatched to any gene: 6. CDR3 sequence (DNA): TGTGCCAGCAGCTTAGTCAGGGGCGGGAGGGAGACCCAGTACTTC. Amino acid sequence: CASSLVRGGRETQYF.